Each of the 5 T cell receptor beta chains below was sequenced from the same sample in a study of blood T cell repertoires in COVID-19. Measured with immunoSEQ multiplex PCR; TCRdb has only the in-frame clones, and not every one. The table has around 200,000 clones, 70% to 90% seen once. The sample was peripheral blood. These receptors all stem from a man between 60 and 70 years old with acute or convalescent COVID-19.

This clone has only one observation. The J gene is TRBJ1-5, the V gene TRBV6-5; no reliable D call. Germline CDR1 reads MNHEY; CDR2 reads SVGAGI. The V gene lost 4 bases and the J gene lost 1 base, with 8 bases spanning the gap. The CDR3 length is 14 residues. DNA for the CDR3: TGTGCCAGCAGTTTACGGAGCAGCAATCAGCCCCAGCATTTT. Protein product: CASSLRSSNQPQHF.

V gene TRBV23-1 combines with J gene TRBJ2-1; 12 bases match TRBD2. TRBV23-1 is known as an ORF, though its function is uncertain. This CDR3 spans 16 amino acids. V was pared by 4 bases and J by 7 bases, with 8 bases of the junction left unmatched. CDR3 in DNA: TGCGCCAGCAGTCCATCACTAGCGGGAGGAGGAAATGAGCAGTTCTTC. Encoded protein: CASSPSLAGGGNEQFF.

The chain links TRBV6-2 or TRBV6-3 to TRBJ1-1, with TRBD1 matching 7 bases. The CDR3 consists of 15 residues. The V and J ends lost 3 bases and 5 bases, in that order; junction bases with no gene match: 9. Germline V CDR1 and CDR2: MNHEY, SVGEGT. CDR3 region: CASSYDRALGTEAFF. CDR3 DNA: TGTGCCAGCAGTTATGACAGGGCCCTTGGGACTGAAGCTTTCTTT.

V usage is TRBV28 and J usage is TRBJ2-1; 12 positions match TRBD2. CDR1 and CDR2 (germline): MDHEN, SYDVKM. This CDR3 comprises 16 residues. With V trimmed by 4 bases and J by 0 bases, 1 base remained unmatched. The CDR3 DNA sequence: TGTGCCAGCAGTTCGACTAGCGGGAGCTCCTACAATGAGCAGTTCTTC. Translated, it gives CASSSTSGSSYNEQFF.

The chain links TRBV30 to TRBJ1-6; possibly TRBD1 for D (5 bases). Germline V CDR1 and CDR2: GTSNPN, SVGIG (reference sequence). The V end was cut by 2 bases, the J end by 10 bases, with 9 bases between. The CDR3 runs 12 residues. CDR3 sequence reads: CAWSHGGSPLHF. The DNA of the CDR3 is TGTGCCTGGAGTCATGGGGGGTCACCCCTCCACTTT. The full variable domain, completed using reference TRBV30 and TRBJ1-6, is SQTIHQWPATLVQPVGSPLSLECTVEGTSNPNLYWYRQAAGRGLQLLFYSVGIGQISSEVPQNLSASRPQDRQFILSSKKLLLSDSGFYLCAWSHGGSPLHFGNGTRLTVT.